This T cell receptor (beta chain) is from a study of response to subunit inactivated influenza vaccine. Study-level results: Every seasonal influenza vaccination brings in few new T cells, the authors suggested.

The CDR3 spans 16 residues. Between the trimmed V and J ends, which lost 2 bases and 2 bases, there was a span of 13 bases. Germline V lookup: CDR1 SGHTA, CDR2 FQGNSA. This clonotype has only a few counts. The antigen remains undetermined. Using its own MiXCR run on the RT-PCR reads, TCRdb lists one record per CDR3 protein. The sample consists of a few hundred thousand distinct CDR3 sequences, just over 20% of them appearing once. This chain joins TRBV7-2 and TRBJ1-3; D gene unclear. Sequencing was performed on PBMCs from blood, taken approximately 22 months after vaccination. The receptor was isolated from a man aged 45 to 70 who received an inactivated influenza vaccine. The CDR3 spells CASSLSRAGAGNTIYF. CDR3 bases: TGTGCCAGCAGCTTAAGTAGAGCGGGAGCTGGAAACACCATATATTTT.